The T cell receptor beta chain under discussion was sequenced for a study of beta chain features in type 1 diabetes. Overall study context: In all, some 110 million sorted cells from all samples were analyzed. Broader study findings: VDJ junctions from patients with type 1 diabetes contained fewer insertions and more deletions. In all four CD4+ subsets, TCRB CDR3 length was significantly, moderately reduced in type 1 diabetes. Whether HLA type influences TCRB rearrangement remained unresolved here.

Notes on this clone: What it binds is not known.

There are 15 residues in the CDR3. Germline CDR1 is MNHNS and CDR2 is SASEGT. The trim removed 3 bases at V and 4 bases at J, leaving 6 bases unmatched. Every isolated RNA sample was fully reverse transcribed, so sequencing captured expressed TCRB transcripts. Repertoires were generated with immunoSEQ multiplex PCR, while TCRdb's copy carries only in-frame clones and drops some. The repertoire includes roughly 240,000 clones, less than 30% of them detected once, and around 0.013% sits in the top ten. The TCR sequence derives from a woman in her 30s with type 1 diabetes. Specimen: naive CD4+ T cells from blood. The genes are TRBV6-1 and TRBJ1-5; 7 nucleotides line up with TRBD1. CDR3 loop: CASSDRQGGNQPQHF. DNA of the CDR3: TGTGCCAGCAGTGACCGACAGGGAGGAAATCAGCCCCAGCATTTT.